Listed here is a single T cell receptor beta chain. Its antigen is not known. The source of the sample is a study of human thymus T cells. Sequenced by immunoSEQ multiplex PCR; TCRdb stores in-frame clones only, minus some. The repertoire holds approximately 46,000 clones, with roughly 94% as singletons. Trimming shortened V by 3 bases and J by 2 bases, and 15 bases separated the two germline ends. The CDR3 sequence is 15 residues long. CDR1 is SGHRS and CDR2 is YFSETQ in the germline V gene. Study outcomes and limitations: Among thymic and blood repertoires, usage of V and J genes appeared biased.

The specimen sequenced was blood. The V and J genes are TRBV5-1 and TRBJ2-7; perhaps TRBD1 as D (7 bases). The sequence was collected from a girl under three years old with a congenital heart defect but otherwise immunologically healthy. In DNA, the CDR3 is TGCGCCAGCAGCTCCCGACAGGGAGGTCCCTACGAGCAGTACTTC. Translation gives CASSSRQGGPYEQYF.